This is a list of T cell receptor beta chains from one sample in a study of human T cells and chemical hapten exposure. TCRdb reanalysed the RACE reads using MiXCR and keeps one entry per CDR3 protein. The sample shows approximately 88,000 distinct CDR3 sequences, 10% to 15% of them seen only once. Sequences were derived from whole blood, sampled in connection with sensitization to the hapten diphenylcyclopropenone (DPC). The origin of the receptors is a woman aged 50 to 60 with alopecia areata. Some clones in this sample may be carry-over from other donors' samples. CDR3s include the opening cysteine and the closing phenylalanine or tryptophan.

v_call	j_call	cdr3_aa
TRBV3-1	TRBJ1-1	CASSRSGFEAFF
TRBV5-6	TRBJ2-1	CASSPLGGEGYNEQFF
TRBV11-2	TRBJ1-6	CASSMDGLYNSPLHF
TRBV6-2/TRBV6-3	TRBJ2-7	CASRRDHKGEQYF
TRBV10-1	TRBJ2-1	CASSDVGRDRSNEQFF
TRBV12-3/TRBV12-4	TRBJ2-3	CASSVTSGRAGTQYF
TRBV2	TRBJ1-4	CASSEVIEKLFF
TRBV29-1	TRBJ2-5	CSVWEQETQYF
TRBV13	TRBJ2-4	CASGNPGLAPQNIQYF
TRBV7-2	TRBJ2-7	CASSPRTGSYEQYF
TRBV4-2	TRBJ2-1	CASSQARGAGTFYNEQFF
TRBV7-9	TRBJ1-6	CASSSRAGVGSPLHF
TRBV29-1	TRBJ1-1	CSAGRGSGTEAFF
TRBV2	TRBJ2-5	CASTSTGTIETQYF
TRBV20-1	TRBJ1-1	CSARDPSEAFF
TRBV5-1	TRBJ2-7	CASSSEGQGYNEQYF
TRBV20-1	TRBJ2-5	CSASEPKGRKGLLYQETQYF
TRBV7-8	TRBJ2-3	CASSSYSTDTQYF
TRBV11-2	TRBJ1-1	CASSSWDRSEAFF
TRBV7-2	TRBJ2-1	CASSLVAAGAFSSYNEQFF
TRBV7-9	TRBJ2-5	CASSTGTAQETQYF
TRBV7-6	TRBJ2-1	CASSAGLAGERGYNEQFF
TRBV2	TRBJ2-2	CASSRGELLTGELFF
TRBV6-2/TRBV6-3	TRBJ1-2	CASSSPGRGYTF
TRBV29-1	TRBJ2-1	CSVVLADRGDEQFF
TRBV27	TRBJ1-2	CASSSAGGDYGYTF
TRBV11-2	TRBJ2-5	CASSLRLARETQYF
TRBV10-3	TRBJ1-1	CAISELGFQEAFF
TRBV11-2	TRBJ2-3	CASSLEVLAGLDTQYF
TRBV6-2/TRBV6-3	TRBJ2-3	CASRGLAGNTQYF
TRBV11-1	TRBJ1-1	CASSLDRGRQTEAFF
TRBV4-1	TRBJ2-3	CASSTYHTAGVSGDTQYF
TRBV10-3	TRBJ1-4	CAIRQGLGEKLFF
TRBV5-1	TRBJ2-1	CASSRYTSGRAGGEQFF
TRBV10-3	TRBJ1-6	CAIRGQGLSPLHF
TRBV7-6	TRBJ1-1	CASSLPSTGRTEAFF
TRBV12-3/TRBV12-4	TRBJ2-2	CASSRGLGTGELFF
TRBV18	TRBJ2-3	CASSPGLADPEGTDTQYF
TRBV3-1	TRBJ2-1	CASSQVGGEQFF
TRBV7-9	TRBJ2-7	CASSRSGGNTYEQYF
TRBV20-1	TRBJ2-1	CSASGLASYSGEQFF
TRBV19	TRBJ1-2	CASSMGTANYGYTF
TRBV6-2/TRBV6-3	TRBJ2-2	CASSSVRLKGGLRNTGELFF
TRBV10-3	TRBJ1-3	CAISESGTGAGNTIYF
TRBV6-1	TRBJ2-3	CASSHGVEGADTQYF
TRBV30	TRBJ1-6	CAWAGTGSSPLHF
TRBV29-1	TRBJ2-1	CSVAPDRGEQFF
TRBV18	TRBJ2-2	CASSRTGQAGELFF
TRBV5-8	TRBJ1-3	CASSLARVFLSGNTIYF
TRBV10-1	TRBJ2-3	CASSESAGSDTQYF
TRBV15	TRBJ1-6	CATSRSPTGDSPLHF
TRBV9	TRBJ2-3	CASSVAVTDTQYF
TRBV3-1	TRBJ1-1	CASSQGRFGGQGRQAFF
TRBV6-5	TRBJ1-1	CASSTGINTEAFF